The 11 T cell receptor beta chains in this list originate from one sample, sequenced in a study of tumor-infiltrating lymphocytes in primary liver carcinoma. Constant-region priming of roughly 490 ng total RNA yielded TCR beta cDNA. TCR beta libraries came from three nested multiplex PCR rounds using slightly modified ARM-PCR. Rounds one and two of PCR, each of roughly 10 cycles, were primed with TRBV1-TRBV30 forward primers and a C-beta reverse primer. TCRdb ran MiXCR on the multiplex PCR reads and lists one entry per CDR3 protein. The data contain 100,000 or so distinct CDR3 sequences, approximately 70% of them seen just once; the ten biggest clones take up around 10%. Investigators took RNA and DNA out together from 20-30 mg of unsorted bulk tissue. The sequenced sample consisted of liver tumor tissue from sampling region 2. The subset denotes: tumor region T2, inferior pole. Every receptor here comes from a woman aged 55-69 years with primary liver carcinoma and hepatitis B virus infection.

As for this clonotype: The conserved closing phenylalanine or tryptophan is absent in this CDR3, likely reflecting a read error. The rearrangement uses TRBV5-4 and TRBJ1-1; D not resolved. V lost 1 base, J lost 1 base, and 11 bases lay in between. This CDR3 spans 15 amino acids. The V gene's germline CDR1 is SGHNT and CDR2 YYREEE (reference sequence). CDR3: CASSLYQRRNTEAFY. The CDR3 region has the DNA TGTGCCAGCAGCTTGTATCAAAGGAGGAACACTGAAGCTTTCTAT.

This clonotype was detected ten times or more. This chain uses TRBV30 with TRBJ2-1; the D gene could be TRBD1 or TRBD2 (5 bases each). Germline V gene data show CDR1 as GTSNPN and CDR2 as SVGIG (reference sequence). The CDR3 contains 14 residues. The V gene lost 3 bases and the J gene lost 5 bases, with 14 bases spanning the gap. CDR3 sequence reads: CAWRPGRLNNEQFF. The CDR3 DNA is TGTGCCTGGAGACCGGGACGGCTAAACAATGAGCAGTTCTTC.

The table lists this clonotype with a count of one. This could be a read error, since a much larger clone is one nucleotide away. V and J are TRBV10-3 and TRBJ2-3; D is perhaps TRBD1 or TRBD2 (5 bases each). The germline gives CDR1 ENHRY, CDR2 SYGVKD. The CDR3 length is 14 residues. The CDR3 sequence: CTISEGQSTDTQYF. The CDR3 DNA follows: TGTACCATCAGTGAGGGGCAGAGCACAGATACGCAGTATTTT.

This clonotype was recorded once. A much larger clone is a single base away; this may be a read error. The CDR3 reads CASSLYGRSSTDTRYF. CDR3 DNA: TGCGCCAGCAGCTTGTACGGACGTAGCAGCACAGATACGCGGTATTTT. The rearrangement uses TRBV5-1 and TRBJ2-3; D is unresolved. CDR1 is SGHRS, CDR2 YFSETQ, per germline. CDR3 length: 16 amino acids.

As regards this clonotype: Without the conserved terminal phenylalanine or tryptophan, this CDR3 likely stems from a read error. The chain recombines TRBV6-1 with TRBJ1-3; TRBD1 might be the D (5 bases). Germline V lookup: CDR1 MNHNS, CDR2 SASEGT. The CDR3 is made up of 15 amino acids. CDR3 sequence: CASSDAGHSGNTIYL. CDR3 sequence (DNA): TGTGCAAGCAGTGACGCAGGACACTCTGGAAACACCATATATCTT.

A note on this clonotype: One end of the junction varies from germline; a read error may be responsible. This chain links TRBV5-1 with TRBJ1-1; 7 bases agree with TRBD1. The CDR3 has 15 residues. The germline CDR1 and CDR2 sequences are SGHRS and YFSETQ. Written as DNA, the CDR3 is TGCGCCAGCAGCGCGCGACAGGGCCTGAACACTGAAGCTTACTTT. It specifies CASSARQGLNTEAYF.

About this clonotype itself: This sequence may be a read error, since a much larger clone differs from it by one base. V is TRBV7-9 and J is TRBJ2-7; D gene uncertain. The CDR3 totals 16 residues. Per the germline V gene, CDR1 is SEHNR and CDR2 is FQNEAQ (reference sequence). CDR3 loop: CANSFGFGAVSYEQYF. In DNA form, the CDR3 reads TGTGCCAACAGCTTTGGGTTCGGAGCCGTCTCCTACGAGCAGTACTTC.

With respect to this clonotype: This CDR3 is missing its conserved last phenylalanine or tryptophan, likely due to a read error. Because the CDR3's place on the DNA is in doubt, the DNA is left out and the CDR3 is given as listed by TCRdb. The genes are TRBV11-2 and TRBJ2-2; TRBD1, as called in the table, went unchecked against the DNA. The CDR3 spans 12 amino acids, including both terminal residues. CDR1 SGHAT and CDR2 FQNNGV come from the germline V gene. This CDR3 is CASSPGVGELFL.

On this clonotype: This may arise from a read error, as a much more abundant clone is one base away. The chain employs TRBV10-3 and TRBJ2-3, with D possibly matching TRBD1 (6 bases). The CDR3 is 11 residues long. The germline V gene has CDR1 ENHRY and CDR2 SYGVKD. CDR3 residues: CTTTQGDTQYF. CDR3 bases: TGTACCACTACACAGGGCGATACGCAGTATTTT.

Concerning this clonotype itself: With a much larger clone just one base away, this may be a read error. The DNA for the CDR3 is TGTGCCACCAGATCCGGACTAGCCCCCACAGATACGCAGTATTTT. This gives the protein CATRSGLAPTDTQYF. This chain uses TRBV5-4 with TRBJ2-3; 8 bases align to TRBD2. Trimming cost V 9 bases and J 2 bases; bases outside gene matches: 11. CDR1 is SGHNT, CDR2 YYREEE, per germline (reference sequence). The CDR3 has 15 residues.

About this clonotype itself: One junction end disagrees with the germline gene, perhaps due to a read error. The chain uses TRBV4-1 and TRBJ1-1, with D possibly matching TRBD1 (6 bases). The CDR3 contains 17 residues. Looked up from germline, CDR1 is MGHRA and CDR2 is YSYEKL. DNA of the CDR3: TGCGCCAACAGCACATGGGAGGGGGGAATTGGGGGCACTGAAGTTTTCTTT. Amino acid sequence: CANSTWEGGIGGTEVFF.